This T cell receptor (beta chain) appears in the sequencing data of a study of blood T cell repertoires in COVID-19. Study-wide background: COVID-19 samples, acute and convalescent, were from the United States, Italy and Spain. T cells, B-cell-depleted T cells, or PBMCs provided the cDNA or gDNA that served as material.

The table lists this clone with many counts. Authors' processing steps: Nucleated cell number was recorded as an estimate derived from reference gene primer amplification. Generated by immunoSEQ multiplex PCR, the TCRdb table keeps only in-frame clones and is missing some. V and J calls and clone size come straight from that table; D and trimming were deduced from the DNA. Seen here are roughly 310,000 clones, 88% observed once, and the top ten hold under 5%. The CDR3 sequence is 17 residues long. Germline loops: CDR1 SGHRS, CDR2 YFSETQ. The V gene end was trimmed by 3 bases and the J gene end by 3 bases; junction bases not matched to a gene: 14.

The sequencing sample was made of peripheral blood. The sequence derives from a woman aged 45 to 65 with active or convalescent COVID-19. The chain has TRBV5-1 and TRBJ1-1; TRBD1 matches at 7 bases. CDR3 DNA sequence: TGCGCCAGCAGCTCTACAGGGGATCCGTTGCTCGACACTGAAGCTTTCTTT. Translated: CASSSTGDPLLDTEAFF.